This T cell receptor beta chain was observed in a study of early T cells in non-severe SARS-CoV-2 infection. Background on the study: Whole-blood bulk RNA, unsorted, was sequenced, and chains were unpaired.

From the 5' RACE reads, TCRdb called clonotypes with MiXCR, one entry per CDR3 protein. Of fewer than 65,000 distinct CDR3 sequences in the sample, roughly a tenth are singletons; the top ten hold around 4.3%. The table lists this clonotype with many counts. The receptor comes from an adult who was a healthcare worker with PCR-confirmed SARS-CoV-2 infection or an uninfected control (not recorded which). The sample was whole blood.

The CDR3, as DNA: TGTGCCAGTAGTCCCTCTATCTCCTACGAGCAGTACTTC. This translates into CASSPSISYEQYF. This chain links TRBV19 with TRBJ2-7; D is uncertain. This CDR3 region has 13 residues. Trimming removed 5 bases at V and 0 bases at J, with 8 bases between. Germline loops: CDR1 LNHDA, CDR2 SQIVND (reference sequence). The variable domain in full, completed from reference TRBV19 and TRBJ2-7, reads DGGITQSPKYLFRKEGQNVTLSCEQNLNHDAMYWYRQDPGQGLRLIYYSQIVNDFQKGDIAEGYSVSREKKESFPLTVTSAQKNPTAFYLCASSPSISYEQYFGPGTRLTVT.